One and the same sample provided the 27 T cell receptor beta chains below, sequenced in a study of T cell responses to AZD1222 COVID-19 vaccine. The table came from immunoSEQ multiplex PCR; TCRdb's copy has only in-frame clones and leaves some out. Of approximately 210,000 clones detected, about 94% appear once; the ten largest clones hold around 1.8%. The source was peripheral blood, collected 28 days after the second dose of the MenACWY control vaccine. All receptors derive from an adult who received the MenACWY meningococcal vaccine as a control.

In DNA, the CDR3 is TGTGCCAGCAGCCGCTCTGGGGGGCCTGGCACTGAAGCTTTCTTT. Translation gives CASSRSGGPGTEAFF. V usage is TRBV5-5 and J usage is TRBJ1-1, with TRBD1 as a possible D gene (6 bases). The CDR3 covers 15 residues. Germline loops: CDR1 SGHKS, CDR2 YYEKEE (reference sequence). The V end lost 4 bases, the J end lost 4 bases, and 17 bases lay between the germline ends.

The genes are TRBV30 and TRBJ2-7, with D perhaps matching TRBD1 (5 bases). Trimming removed 5 bases from V and 5 bases from J, with 10 bases in between. The CDR3 covers 11 residues. Per the germline V gene, CDR1 is GTSNPN and CDR2 is SVGIG (reference sequence). The CDR3 coding sequence is TGTGCCTGGGGACATTCCCACGAGCAGTACTTC. Its protein is CAWGHSHEQYF.

The rearrangement links TRBV6-4 to TRBJ2-2, with 10 positions matching TRBD1. From germline, CDR1 is MRHNA and CDR2 SNTAGT. V dropped 6 bases and J dropped 5; count of bases not matched to a gene: 3. The CDR3 extends over 14 amino acids. The DNA for the CDR3 is TGTGCCAGCAGAGGGACAGGGGAAACCGGGGAGCTGTTTTTT. As protein: CASRGTGETGELFF.

The chain uses TRBV28 and TRBJ2-7, with 8 nucleotides matching TRBD1. The J segment lost 5 bases and the V segment lost 0 bases, leaving 0 bases of the junction unmatched. Germline CDR1 and CDR2: MDHEN and SYDVKM. This CDR3 region has 13 residues. DNA of the CDR3: TGTGCCAGCAGTTTATGGGACAGGGACGAGCAGTACTTC. It specifies CASSLWDRDEQYF.

The chain carries TRBV7-9 and TRBJ2-1, with TRBD1 as a possible D gene (6 bases). The CDR3 runs to 14 residues. Trimming cost V 6 bases and J 3 bases, with 12 bases left between them. CDR1 and CDR2 from the germline V gene are SEHNR and FQNEAQ (reference sequence). CDR3: CASSSGTNYNEQFF. The CDR3 bases are TGTGCCAGCAGTTCCGGGACAAACTACAATGAGCAGTTCTTC.

The chain uses TRBV23-1 and TRBJ1-5; D might be TRBD1 (5 bases). TRBV23-1 carries the ORF label, with uncertain function. Trimming removed 3 bases at V and 5 bases at J, with 14 bases between. The CDR3 spans 15 residues. The CDR3 DNA reads TGCGCCAGCAGTCAGCCGGGACCCGGGGATCAGCCCCAGCATTTT. Residues: CASSQPGPGDQPQHF.

The chain uses TRBV18 and TRBJ1-2, with 9 bases identical to TRBD1. The trim removed 2 bases at V and 4 bases at J, leaving 8 bases unmatched. This CDR3 comprises 16 residues. Germline V gives CDR1 KGHSH, CDR2 LQKENI. The CDR3 protein is CASSPGAGQGGYGYTF. The CDR3 nucleotides read TGTGCCAGCTCACCAGGAGCGGGACAGGGAGGCTATGGCTACACCTTC. The full variable domain, completed using reference TRBV18 and TRBJ1-2, is NAGVMQNPRHLVRRRGQEARLRCSPMKGHSHVYWYRQLPEEGLKFMVYLQKENIIDESGMPKERFSAEFPKEGPSILRIQQVVRGDSAAYFCASSPGAGQGGYGYTFGSGTRLTVV.

The chain is built from TRBV2 and TRBJ1-2; 7 bases are a match to TRBD1. V dropped 7 bases and J dropped 5; count of bases not matched to a gene: 4. The germline V gene has CDR1 SNHLY and CDR2 FYNNEI. This CDR3 has 12 amino acids. For the CDR3, the DNA is TGTGCCAGCAAAGGGACAGCATATGGCTACACCTTC. Protein sequence: CASKGTAYGYTF.

The chain combines TRBV7-9 with TRBJ1-1; no clear D gene. In germline, CDR1 is SEHNR, CDR2 FQNEAQ (reference sequence). This CDR3 has 15 amino acids. V was shortened by 0 bases and J by 3 bases, with 11 bases between the two germline ends. Written as DNA, the CDR3 is TGTGCCAGCAGCTTAGCGTCGGGGTCATACACTGAAGCTTTCTTT. It translates to CASSLASGSYTEAFF.

The chain uses TRBV27 and TRBJ1-6; D may be TRBD1 (5 bases). The CDR3 has 14 amino acids. Germline V CDR1 and CDR2: MNHEY, SMNVEV (reference sequence). Trimming took off 6 bases at V and 5 bases at J, with 11 bases between the two ends. In nucleotides, the CDR3 is TGTGCCAGCAGGCCTTGGGGGGATAATTCACCCCTCCACTTT. It yields the protein CASRPWGDNSPLHF.

A single count supports this clone. The chain has TRBV28 and TRBJ1-2, with 7 bases identical to TRBD1. The junction had 8 bases not matched to a gene; V was cut back by 8 bases and J by 5 bases. The CDR3 runs to 13 residues. Germline values: CDR1 MDHEN, CDR2 SYDVKM. CDR3 DNA sequence: TGTGCCAGCGCGACAGGGACCATTTATGGCTACACCTTC. Protein sequence: CASATGTIYGYTF.

V is TRBV6-1 and J is TRBJ1-5; D uncertain. The CDR3 is 14 amino acids. Germline CDR1 reads MNHNS; CDR2 reads SASEGT. Trimming took 3 bases from V and 6 from J, leaving 12 bases between them. Here the CDR3 reads CASSEYRASQPQHF. In DNA form, the CDR3 reads TGTGCCAGCAGTGAGTATAGGGCCAGTCAGCCCCAGCATTTT.

The rearrangement uses TRBV7-2 and TRBJ1-5, with unresolved D. This CDR3 spans 15 amino acids. Germline assignment: CDR1 SGHTA and CDR2 FQGNSA. V lost 0 bases and J 5 bases, leaving 11 bases between the germline ends. As DNA, the CDR3 is TGTGCCAGCAGCTTAGCGCGGGGAACAGATCAGCCCCAGCATTTT. It is translated as CASSLARGTDQPQHF.

The CDR3 region is CASSPYRPTNTEAFF. DNA for the CDR3: TGTGCCAGTAGTCCTTACAGGCCTACGAACACTGAAGCTTTCTTT. This chain connects TRBV19 to TRBJ1-1; TRBD1 might be the D (5 bases). V was cut by 5 bases and J by 1 base, with 14 bases left in between. The V gene's germline CDR1 is LNHDA and CDR2 SQIVND (reference sequence). CDR3 length: 15 amino acids.

V usage is TRBV28 and J usage is TRBJ2-7; tentatively, D is TRBD1 (6 bases). CDR3 length: 17 residues. The ends were cut back, 1 base at V and 3 bases at J, with 19 bases in the middle. The V gene's germline CDR1 is MDHEN and CDR2 SYDVKM. The CDR3 region is CASSLSRQALTVYEQYF. The DNA for the CDR3 is TGTGCCAGCAGTTTATCGAGACAGGCCCTAACAGTCTACGAGCAGTACTTC. Drawing the rest from reference TRBV28 and TRBJ2-7, the complete variable domain is DVKVTQSSRYLVKRTGEKVFLECVQDMDHENMFWYRQDPGLGLRLIYFSYDVKMKEKGDIPEGYSVSREKKERFSLILESASTNQTSMYLCASSLSRQALTVYEQYFGPGTRLTVT.

The rearrangement joins TRBV9 to TRBJ2-3, with D possibly being TRBD2 (6 bases). Trimming removed 1 base from V and 1 base from J, with 7 bases in between. The CDR3 is 14 residues long. The V gene's germline CDR1 is SGDLS and CDR2 YYNGEE. The CDR3 nucleotides are TGTGCCAGCAGCGTATGGGGGGGCACAGATACGCAGTATTTT. Its protein product is CASSVWGGTDTQYF.

The J gene is TRBJ2-1, the V gene TRBV5-1; TRBD2 matches 10 bases. The junction had 9 bases not matched to a gene; V was cut back by 2 bases and J by 1 base. The CDR3 sequence is 18 residues long. Germline-derived CDR1 and CDR2 are SGHRS and YFSETQ. This CDR3 reads CASSLPLETSGSYNEQFF. In nucleotides, the CDR3 is TGCGCCAGCAGCTTACCATTAGAGACTAGCGGGTCCTACAATGAGCAGTTCTTC.

The V gene is TRBV7-8, the J gene TRBJ1-1, with D possibly TRBD1 on 5 matching bases. This CDR3 is 13 amino acids long. Trimming removed 5 bases at V and 6 bases at J, with 13 bases between. Germline CDR1 and CDR2: SGHVS and FQNEAQ. The CDR3 region has the DNA TGTGCCAGCAGCCCCAGGGATAGGCCTGAAGCTTTCTTT. Translated: CASSPRDRPEAFF.

The chain couples TRBV19 to TRBJ1-2; tentative D call: TRBD1 (5 bases). CDR1 is LNHDA and CDR2 is SQIVND in the germline V gene (reference sequence). This CDR3 spans 15 amino acids. V lost 5 bases and J 4 bases, leaving 17 bases between the germline ends. The CDR3 DNA reads as TGTGCCAGTAGTTTCCTGGGACCGACCACCTATGGCTACACCTTC. Amino acids: CASSFLGPTTYGYTF.

The V and J genes are TRBV14 and TRBJ1-1, with D possibly TRBD1 on 5 matching bases. Trimming removed 1 base from V and 0 bases from J, with 15 bases in between. Germline assignment: CDR1 SGHDN and CDR2 FVKESK. The CDR3 loop spans 17 amino acids. CDR3 sequence (DNA): TGTGCCAGCAGCCAAGGACAGCTCCAGTGGGTGAACACTGAAGCTTTCTTT. Translating it yields CASSQGQLQWVNTEAFF.

The CDR3 nucleotides read TGTGCCAGCAGCCAGGGAGGACAGGGGAACTCCTACGAGCAGTACTTC. Protein sequence: CASSQGGQGNSYEQYF. The chain links TRBV7-2 to TRBJ2-7; 9 bases fit TRBD1. This CDR3 region has 16 residues. The trim removed 5 bases at V and 0 bases at J, leaving 8 bases unmatched. CDR1 SGHTA and CDR2 FQGNSA come from the germline V gene.

This chain connects TRBV6-6 to TRBJ1-5; D is unresolved. The CDR3 consists of 15 residues. CDR1 is MNHNY, CDR2 SVGAGI, per germline (reference sequence). The V and J ends lost 6 bases and 6 bases respectively, with 18 bases between them. The CDR3: CASSRDRRVSQPQHF. The CDR3 DNA reads as TGTGCCAGCAGCCGAGACCGTAGAGTCAGTCAGCCCCAGCATTTT.

J is TRBJ2-2 and V is TRBV27; TRBD1 aligns across 7 bases. Germline V lookup: CDR1 MNHEY, CDR2 SMNVEV (reference sequence). The CDR3 runs 16 residues. With V trimmed by 4 bases and J by 5 bases, 10 bases remained unmatched. This chain's CDR3 is CASSSTDRVRTGELFF. The CDR3 bases are TGTGCCAGCAGTTCCACCGACAGGGTCCGTACCGGGGAGCTGTTTTTT.

This rearrangement joins TRBV4-1 to TRBJ1-5; D perhaps matches TRBD1 (5 bases). Germline-derived CDR1 and CDR2 are MGHRA and YSYEKL. The CDR3 runs to 16 residues. With 0 bases removed from V and 3 bases from J, the gap between germline ends came to 12 bases. CDR3 DNA sequence: TGCGCCAGCAGCCAAGATCTCGGGGCTTACAATCAGCCCCAGCATTTT. Residues: CASSQDLGAYNQPQHF.

This rearrangement joins TRBV30 to TRBJ1-2, with 8 bases fitting TRBD1. Germline CDR1 reads GTSNPN; CDR2 reads SVGIG (reference sequence). The CDR3 has 15 amino acids. With 4 bases clipped from V and 4 bases from J, the junction kept 11 bases outside the gene matches. The DNA for the CDR3 is TGTGCCTGGACCCTTGGACAGGGACTATTCTATGGCTACACCTTC. This codes for CAWTLGQGLFYGYTF.

This chain joins TRBV3-1 (or the pseudogene TRBV3-2) and TRBJ1-3; perhaps TRBD1 as D (5 bases). Between the trimmed V and J ends, which lost 4 bases and 0 bases, there was a span of 10 bases. Germline CDR1 is LGHDT and CDR2 is YNNKEL (reference sequence). The CDR3 has 15 residues. The CDR3 region is CASSLRAPSGNTIYF. CDR3 DNA: TGTGCCAGCAGCCTCAGGGCGCCCTCTGGAAACACCATATATTTT.

This clone appeared once. This chain uses TRBV19 with TRBJ2-7; D might be TRBD1 or TRBD2, each matching 6 bases. V was cut by 3 bases and J by 3 bases, with 15 bases left in between. CDR3 length: 15 residues. CDR1 LNHDA and CDR2 SQIVND come from the germline V gene (reference sequence). CDR3 DNA: TGTGCCAGTAGTATTGGGGGGCCCGTCGGCTACGAGCAGTACTTC. Translated: CASSIGGPVGYEQYF.